The sequence of this TCR beta chain was determined in a study of T cells in Graves' hyperthyroidism and ophthalmopathy. Study results and limitations: Ophthalmopathy and stable hyperthyroidism were separated by a 13 V-J model.

As for this clonotype: The antigen is unknown.

It was uncontrolled infection, other autoimmune disease, pregnancy or lactation that excluded patients. Diagnostic assessment was based on clinical symptoms, serum thyroxine and TRAb, thyroid ultrasound and orbital computed tomography. The investigators amplified TCR beta CDR3 regions from RNA transcripts. The HTBI primer set drove a first-round RT-PCR of the TCR CDR3. MiXCR, applied by TCRdb to the multiplex PCR reads, yields one record per CDR3 protein. The data contain around 500,000 distinct CDR3 sequences, 14% of them singletons. The CDR3 sequence is 16 residues long. V lost 0 bases to trimming and J lost 5 bases; unmatched junction nucleotides: 6. CDR1 and CDR2 (germline): SGDLS, YYNGEE.

The gene calls are TRBV9 and TRBJ2-3; 10 bases are a match to TRBD2. The sample taken for sequencing was blood. This sequence originates from a woman in her thirties or forties with Graves' hyperthyroidism. The CDR3 sequence: CASSVGAGGPGDTQYF. CDR3 DNA: TGTGCCAGCAGCGTAGGAGCGGGAGGGCCAGGAGATACGCAGTATTTT.